These T cell receptor beta chains were read from a single sample in a study of shared clonotypes between healthy human individuals. Assay: immunoSEQ multiplex PCR; the TCRdb copy retains only in-frame clones and omits some. The table has roughly 510,000 clones, roughly 79% seen once. Sequenced: PBMCs. Every receptor here comes from a middle-aged woman in good health. Some clones in this sample may be carry-over from other donors' samples. Each CDR3 is given with its conserved first and last residue. The D gene is left open where the match is weak. A clone size is listed for some rows: how often the clone was seen (once, few, many), or a class if it is expanded.

>NA|TRBV5-4|NA|TRBJ2-2
TGTGCCAGCAGCCGGGGGCTAGCCACGAACACCGGGGAGCTGTTTTTT
CASSRGLATNTGELFF
>TRBD2|TRBV30|NA|TRBJ2-2
TGTGCCTGCCCCCCCTTAGGGAGGGAGAACACCGGGGAGCTGTTTTTT
CACPPLGRENTGELFF
>TRBD2|TRBV7-8|NA|TRBJ2-2
TGTGCCAGCAGCTTCGGGACTAGCGGAAACACCGGGGAGCTGTTTTTT
CASSFGTSGNTGELFF
>NA|TRBV6-5|NA|TRBJ2-3
TGTGCCAGCGTTGAGGCGGTCACAGATACGCAGTATTTT
CASVEAVTDTQYF
>NA|TRBV6-5|NA|TRBJ2-2
TGTGCCAGCAGTTCCGAGGGGTCCGCCGGGGAGCTGTTTTTT
CASSSEGSAGELFF
>TRBD1|TRBV7-2|once|TRBJ2-7
TGTGCCAGCAGCCCTTTCGGGACAGGGGGCTACGAGCAGTACTTC
CASSPFGTGGYEQYF
>TRBD1|TRBV2|NA|TRBJ1-5
TGTGCCACCCGGGACAGGGGCAATCAGCCCCAGCATTTT
CATRDRGNQPQHF
>TRBD1|TRBV6-1|many|TRBJ2-1
TGTGCCAGCAGTGTAAGGACAGGGGGCTACAATGAGCAGTTCTTC
CASSVRTGGYNEQFF
>NA|TRBV18|NA|TRBJ1-1
TGTGCCAGCTCACCCGAGACAATGAACACTGAAGCTTTCTTT
CASSPETMNTEAFF
>TRBD2|TRBV6-4|NA|TRBJ2-2
TGTGCCAGCAGTGACTCAGCGGGAGGGCCCGGGGAGCTGTTTTTT
CASSDSAGGPGELFF
>TRBD2|TRBV30|NA|TRBJ2-3
TGTGCCAGAGCGGGAGGGCCAGATACGCAGTATTTT
CARAGGPDTQYF
>NA|TRBV2|NA|TRBJ2-5
TGTGCCAGCCTAACCCTTGACCAAGAGACCCAGTACTTC
CASLTLDQETQYF
>NA|TRBV20-1|NA|TRBJ2-1
TGCAGTGCTAGAGCGATAAATGAGCAGTTCTTC
CSARAINEQFF
>NA|TRBV29-1|NA|TRBJ2-7
TGCAGCGTTGAAGTTCCGGGTGGGGTCCCCTACGAGCAGTACTTC
CSVEVPGGVPYEQYF
>NA|TRBV28|NA|TRBJ2-7
TGTGCCAGCACGGATAGCGTAACCTACGAGCAGTACTTC
CASTDSVTYEQYF
>NA|TRBV2|NA|TRBJ2-1
TGTGCCAGCAGTGTAGAGATAGGTGATGAGCAGTTCTTC
CASSVEIGDEQFF
>NA|TRBV2|NA|TRBJ1-5
TGTGCCAGCAGTGTCGCTCCAGGGTCTCAGCCCCAGCATTTT
CASSVAPGSQPQHF
>TRBD2|TRBV7-9|NA|TRBJ2-1
TGTGCCAGCAGCTTAGCAGGACTAGCGGGAGGGCGCGGTCAGTTCTTC
CASSLAGLAGGRGQFF
>NA|TRBV10-2|few|TRBJ1-4
TGCGCCAGCAGCTTGACAGGTCCCTGGGAAAAACTGTTTTTT
CASSLTGPWEKLFF
>NA|TRBV6-5|NA|TRBJ2-1
TGTGCCAGCAGTACCTGGGACCGCCCCAATGAGCAGTTCTTC
CASSTWDRPNEQFF
>TRBD2|TRBV18|NA|TRBJ2-3
TGTGCCAGCTCACCGCTAGCGGGAGGTAGCACAGATACGCAGTATTTT
CASSPLAGGSTDTQYF
>NA|TRBV11-2|NA|TRBJ1-2
TGTGCCAGCTCCGAAGAAAATTATGGCTACACCTTC
CASSEENYGYTF
>NA|TRBV7-2|once|TRBJ2-1
TGTGCCAGCAGCTTAGCTCCGGGCTACAATGAGCAGTTCTTC
CASSLAPGYNEQFF
>NA|TRBV27|NA|TRBJ1-5
TGTGCCAGCAGTCTCAGTACCAATCAGCCCCAGCATTTT
CASSLSTNQPQHF
>TRBD2|TRBV2|NA|TRBJ2-7
TGTGCCAGCAGTGAAGCGAGGACTAGCGGGGGGGAGCAGTACTTC
CASSEARTSGGEQYF
>NA|TRBV19|few|TRBJ2-7
TGTGCCAGTAGTACGAGACCCGGGACCGATACCGAGCAGTACTTC
CASSTRPGTDTEQYF
>NA|TRBV7-8|NA|TRBJ2-7
TGTGCCAGCAGCTTAGGTATAGGGGCCGCCGAGCAGTACTTC
CASSLGIGAAEQYF
>TRBD2|TRBV28|NA|TRBJ2-7
TGTGCCAGCAGTCCAGGACTAGTTGTGGGTGAGCAGTACTTC
CASSPGLVVGEQYF
>TRBD2|TRBV9|NA|TRBJ2-1
TGTGCCAGCAGCGTAGGCGGACTAGCGGAATACAATGAGCAGTTCTTC
CASSVGGLAEYNEQFF